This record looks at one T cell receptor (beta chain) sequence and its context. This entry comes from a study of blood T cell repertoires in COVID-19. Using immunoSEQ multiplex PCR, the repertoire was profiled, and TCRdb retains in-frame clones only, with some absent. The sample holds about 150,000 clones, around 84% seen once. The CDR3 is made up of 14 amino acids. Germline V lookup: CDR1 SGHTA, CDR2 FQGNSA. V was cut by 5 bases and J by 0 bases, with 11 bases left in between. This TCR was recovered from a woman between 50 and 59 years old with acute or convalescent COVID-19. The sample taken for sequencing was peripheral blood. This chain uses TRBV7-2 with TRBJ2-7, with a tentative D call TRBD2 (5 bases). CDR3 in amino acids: CASSPPSSSYEQYF. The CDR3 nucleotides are TGTGCCAGCAGCCCCCCTAGCTCCTCCTACGAGCAGTACTTC.